This TCR beta chain derives from a study of response to subunit inactivated influenza vaccine. Overall study findings and caveats: It was suggested by the authors that few new T cells are recruited by each seasonal influenza vaccination.

This clonotype was counted between two and nine times. The antigen remains undetermined. MiXCR, applied by TCRdb to the RT-PCR reads, yields one record per CDR3 protein. The data show approximately 700,000 distinct CDR3 sequences, more than 11% seen once. Sequences were derived from PBMCs from blood, sampled around two weeks before vaccination. The sequence was obtained from a man aged 50 to 60 who received an inactivated influenza vaccine.

DNA of the CDR3: TGCAGTGCTAGAGTTGGCCCCAGTATTGGCCAGCCCCAGCATTTT. It codes for CSARVGPSIGQPQHF. The chain couples TRBV20-1 to TRBJ1-5; D remains unclear. The V gene's germline CDR1 is DFQATT and CDR2 SNEGSKA (reference sequence). The CDR3 covers 15 residues. Trimming took 1 base from V and 7 from J, leaving 17 bases between them.